What follows describes a single T cell receptor (beta chain). Profiled with immunoSEQ multiplex PCR; TCRdb holds only in-frame clones, not every one. The sample has 90,000 to 110,000 clones, around three quarters seen once; the top ten hold almost 4.5%. This sample was taken from a study of blood T cell repertoires in COVID-19. V lost 5 bases and J lost 8, with 7 bases in between. The CDR3 totals 11 residues. CDR1 SEHNR and CDR2 FQNEAQ come from the germline V gene (reference sequence). Sequencing input: peripheral blood. The source of this sequence is a human donor in a cohort sampled during active or convalescent COVID-19. The chain employs TRBV7-9 and TRBJ2-1; D is unclear. As DNA, the CDR3 is TGTGCCAGCAGCGAAGAGTATGAGCAGTTCTTC. This sequence encodes CASSEEYEQFF.